This T cell receptor (beta chain) was found in a study of CD8 T cells in ankylosing spondylitis. Findings and limits, study-wide: Roughly eight highly homologous variants made up a TCR beta motif that seemed to typify ankylosing spondylitis blood.

TCRdb recomputed calls from the 5' RACE reads with MiXCR, one row per CDR3 protein. Among roughly 490,000 distinct CDR3 sequences listed, roughly 5% were seen once. With 4 bases clipped from V and 11 bases from J, the junction kept 11 bases outside the gene matches. The CDR3 extends over 14 amino acids. Notes on this clonotype: Its target is not known.

The sample taken for sequencing was blood, either unsorted or a sorted T cell fraction (not recorded which). The sequence derives from a male donor with ankylosing spondylitis. The gene calls are TRBV12-3 or TRBV12-4 and TRBJ2-1; TRBD2 matches 7 bases. The CDR3 is CASSYGGGRWQQFF. In DNA form, the CDR3 reads TGTGCCAGCAGTTATGGGGGGGGGAGGTGGCAGCAGTTCTTC.